This T cell receptor (beta chain) is drawn from a study of blood T cells in healthy people across ages. Then a second PCR, running roughly 6 to 11 cycles, was carried out with a sample-barcoded 5' primer and a J-beta primer mix. Every molecule of cDNA carried a tag from a template-switch adaptor with 12 random nucleotides. TCRdb ran MiXCR on the 5' RACE reads and lists one entry per CDR3 protein. The sample has approximately 900,000 distinct CDR3 sequences, around 46% seen once. This TCR derives from a man aged 25 to 40 in good health. Sequencing was done on a sample of blood.

As DNA, the CDR3 is TGTGCCAGCAGTCACCCTACGGGAGACGAGCAGTACTTC. Its translation: CASSHPTGDEQYF. The chain uses TRBV6-2 or TRBV6-3 and TRBJ2-7; tentatively, D is TRBD2 (6 bases). The CDR3 loop spans 13 amino acids. V shed 5 bases and J shed 5 bases, with 13 bases lying between them. CDR1 is MNHEY and CDR2 is SVGEGT in the germline V gene.